The 11 T cell receptor beta chains reported below all come from one sample, sequenced in a study of T cell responses to AZD1222 COVID-19 vaccine. Libraries were prepared by immunoSEQ multiplex PCR; TCRdb keeps only in-frame clonotypes and omits some of them. The profile covers 150,000 to 180,000 clones, with about 86% appearing a single time and approximately 5.1% taken by the ten largest. The material was peripheral blood, obtained on day 0 of MenACWY control vaccination. These receptors came from an adult in good health.

This chain's CDR3 is CASSRDTGELFF. CDR3 nucleotide sequence: TGTGCCAGCAGCCGGGACACCGGGGAGCTGTTTTTT. The chain employs TRBV13 and TRBJ2-2; D unclear. V gave up 5 bases and J gave up 3 bases, with 4 bases separating them. There are 12 residues in the CDR3. From germline, CDR1 is PRHDT and CDR2 FYEKMQ (reference sequence).

The J gene is TRBJ1-2, the V gene TRBV18; D not resolved. The CDR3 is made up of 13 amino acids. Germline loops: CDR1 KGHSH, CDR2 LQKENI. V lost 3 bases, J lost 3 bases, and 8 bases lay in between. CDR3 DNA sequence: TGTGCCAGCTCACCGGGCGGATACTATGGCTACACCTTC. This encodes CASSPGGYYGYTF.

This chain uses TRBV6-5 with TRBJ1-4; a possible D gene is TRBD1 (5 bases). The CDR3 loop spans 15 amino acids. CDR1 and CDR2 (germline): MNHEY, SVGAGI. V gave up 4 bases and J gave up 10 bases, with 19 bases separating them. As DNA, the CDR3 is TGTGCCAGCAGTTTGGATACGGGGCCCTCCAGAAAACTGTTTTTT. Translating it yields CASSLDTGPSRKLFF.

This clone was counted only a few times. The J gene is TRBJ2-3, the V gene TRBV6-1, with TRBD2 as a possible D gene (7 bases). V lost 4 bases and J 1 base, leaving 15 bases between the germline ends. The CDR3 is 16 residues long. CDR1 and CDR2 (germline): MNHNS, SASEGT. CDR3 loop: CASSVGTGRGTDTQYF. In DNA form, the CDR3 reads TGTGCCAGCAGTGTGGGAACAGGGAGGGGCACAGATACGCAGTATTTT.

This chain joins TRBV7-6 and TRBJ1-2, with D possibly TRBD1 on 5 matching bases. V dropped 4 bases and J dropped 3 bases, with 15 bases sitting between them. Germline values: CDR1 SGHVS, CDR2 FNYEAQ. This CDR3 region has 15 residues. The CDR3 region is CASSSPGRGDYGYTF. The DNA of the CDR3 is TGTGCCAGCAGCTCCCCCGGAAGGGGCGACTATGGCTACACCTTC.

This chain links TRBV5-5 with TRBJ2-7; no clear D gene. Germline V CDR1 and CDR2: SGHKS, YYEKEE (reference sequence). This CDR3 has 14 residues. V was cut by 0 bases and J by 3 bases, with 10 bases left in between. CDR3 sequence (DNA): TGTGCCAGCAGCTTGGATGGAACCTTCTACGAGCAGTACTTC. Amino acid sequence: CASSLDGTFYEQYF.

This rearrangement joins TRBV12-3 or TRBV12-4 to TRBJ1-2; D is unclear. The V end lost 2 bases, the J end lost 8 bases, and 9 bases lay between the germline ends. CDR3 length: 12 amino acids. Here the CDR3 reads CASSLSWRGYTF. The CDR3 DNA reads as TGTGCCAGCAGTTTAAGCTGGCGCGGCTACACCTTC.

This clone is deemed medium-sized. This sequence joins TRBV5-1 and TRBJ2-7; either TRBD1 or TRBD2 may fit D (5 bases each). Germline V gene lookup returns CDR1 SGHRS and CDR2 YFSETQ. The CDR3 runs 15 residues. Trimming took 4 bases from V and 0 from J, leaving 14 bases between them. CDR3 residues: CASSPTGRISYEQYF. CDR3 DNA sequence: TGCGCCAGCAGCCCCACGGGACGGATCTCCTACGAGCAGTACTTC.

The CDR3 sequence is CASSVVGGRGNEQFF. The CDR3 DNA reads as TGTGCCAGCAGCGTAGTAGGGGGCCGGGGGAATGAGCAGTTCTTC. The V gene is TRBV9, the J gene TRBJ2-1; the D gene is possibly TRBD1 (7 bases). This CDR3 contains 15 residues. Trimming cost V 0 bases and J 7 bases, with 14 bases left between them. Germline-derived CDR1 and CDR2 are SGDLS and YYNGEE.

This clone came up a few times. This chain uses TRBV19 with TRBJ1-5, with D perhaps TRBD1 (5 bases). V lost 1 base and J lost 6, with 13 bases in between. CDR1 and CDR2 (germline): LNHDA, SQIVND (reference sequence). The CDR3 sequence is 15 residues long. The CDR3 is CASSIGQGFGQPQHF. The CDR3 nucleotides are TGTGCCAGTAGTATAGGTCAGGGTTTTGGTCAGCCCCAGCATTTT.

V gene TRBV5-1 combines with J gene TRBJ1-1, with 8 bases fitting TRBD1. V gave up 6 bases and J gave up 4 bases; unmatched junction bases: 8. The CDR3 is 14 residues long. The V gene's germline CDR1 is SGHRS and CDR2 YFSETQ. The CDR3 loop is CASKESTGGTEAFF. The CDR3 region has the DNA TGCGCCAGCAAAGAGAGCACAGGGGGCACTGAAGCTTTCTTT.